The 24 T cell receptor beta chains reported below all come from one sample, sequenced in a study of T cell responses to AZD1222 COVID-19 vaccine. The table came from immunoSEQ multiplex PCR; TCRdb's copy has only in-frame clones and leaves some out. The sample contains more than 110,000 clones, approximately 90% of which appear only once. This specimen consisted of peripheral blood, obtained on day 0 of AZD1222 vaccination. The receptors were sampled from an adult in good health.

The V gene is TRBV28, the J gene TRBJ1-3, with D possibly being TRBD1 (6 bases). Per germline, CDR1 MDHEN and CDR2 SYDVKM. The CDR3 length is 14 residues. The V and J ends lost 3 bases and 6 bases respectively, with 12 bases between them. CDR3: CASSFGQGTNTIYF. In nucleotides, the CDR3 is TGTGCCAGCAGTTTTGGGCAGGGGACAAACACCATATATTTT.

This chain links TRBV2 with TRBJ2-7, with D possibly being TRBD1 or TRBD2 (5 bases each). The CDR3 has 15 residues. Deletions cut 6 bases from V and 2 bases from J, with 17 bases between. Germline CDR1 SNHLY, CDR2 FYNNEI. The CDR3 reads CASSLAGTLTYEQYF. The DNA for the CDR3 is TGTGCCAGCAGCCTAGCCGGGACGTTAACCTACGAGCAGTACTTC. Looking up the rest from reference TRBV2 and TRBJ2-7 gives the full variable domain: EPEVTQTPSHQVTQMGQEVILRCVPISNHLYFYWYRQILGQKVEFLVSFYNNEISEKSEIFDDQFSVERPDGSNFTLKIRSTKLEDSAMYFCASSLAGTLTYEQYFGPGTRLTVT.

The chain has TRBV19 and TRBJ1-5; D call uncertain. The V gene lost 5 bases and the J gene lost 4 bases, with 12 bases spanning the gap. In germline, CDR1 is LNHDA, CDR2 SQIVND (reference sequence). The CDR3 is 14 amino acids. CDR3 amino acids: CASSANWENQPQHF. In nucleotides, the CDR3 is TGTGCCAGTAGTGCCAACTGGGAAAATCAGCCCCAGCATTTT.

The chain has TRBV9 and TRBJ2-2; maybe TRBD2 (5 bases). This CDR3 region has 14 residues. V shed 0 bases and J shed 7 bases, with 10 bases lying between them. Germline CDR1 SGDLS, CDR2 YYNGEE. CDR3 coding DNA: TGTGCCAGCAGCGTAGGAGGGAGTGGCGGGGAGCTGTTTTTT. This encodes CASSVGGSGGELFF.

This chain connects TRBV19 to TRBJ2-7, with D possibly matching TRBD1 (6 bases). Trimming stripped 7 bases from V and 3 bases from J, with 16 bases between. The CDR3 has 14 amino acids. In germline, CDR1 is LNHDA, CDR2 SQIVND (reference sequence). CDR3 DNA: TGTGCCAGTAAACGAGGGGACACTTACTACGAGCAGTACTTC. This sequence encodes CASKRGDTYYEQYF.

V and J are TRBV6-5 and TRBJ1-2; D call uncertain. There are 12 residues in the CDR3. The germline V and J ends were trimmed by 7 bases and 8 bases, with 14 bases remaining between them. Germline CDR1 and CDR2: MNHEY and SVGAGI. The CDR3 nucleotides are TGTGCCAGCACTTGGGGTCGCCTGGGCTACACCTTC. Translating it yields CASTWGRLGYTF.

The rearrangement links TRBV9 to TRBJ2-1; weak D call: TRBD2 (6 bases). The germline V gene encodes CDR1 SGDLS and CDR2 YYNGEE. The CDR3 is 15 amino acids. Trimming took off 2 bases at V and 8 bases at J, with 17 bases between the two ends. The CDR3 DNA is TGTGCCAGCAGCGTTACCGGGGGTATTTCATATGAGCAGTTCTTC. Protein product: CASSVTGGISYEQFF.

This clone came up a few times. The rearrangement joins TRBV14 to TRBJ2-1, with D uncertain. The CDR3 contains 14 residues. Trimming took 1 base from V and 6 from J, leaving 10 bases between them. Germline-derived CDR1 and CDR2 are SGHDN and FVKESK. CDR3 residues: CASSQAQTINEQFF. Written as DNA, the CDR3 is TGTGCCAGCAGCCAAGCCCAGACCATCAATGAGCAGTTCTTC.

The V gene is TRBV11-2, the J gene TRBJ1-1; 11 bases map to TRBD1. The length of the CDR3 is 15 residues. Trimming took 5 bases from V and 8 from J; bases not matched to a gene: 10. Germline lookup yields CDR1 SGHAT and CDR2 FQNNGV. DNA for the CDR3: TGTGCCAGCAGCCCTGGGACAGGGGGTTACAGGGAAGCTTTCTTT. It specifies CASSPGTGGYREAFF. The entire variable domain, with the rest obtained from reference TRBV11-2 and TRBJ1-1, is as follows: EAGVAQSPRYKIIEKRQSVAFWCNPISGHATLYWYQQILGQGPKLLIQFQNNGVVDDSQLPKDRFSAERLKGVDSTLKIQPAKLEDSAVYLCASSPGTGGYREAFFGQGTRLTVV.

Only one count was recorded for this clone. J is TRBJ2-2 and V is TRBV5-1, with D perhaps matching TRBD1 or TRBD2 (5 bases each). Trimming stripped 2 bases from V and 4 bases from J, with 12 bases between. The CDR3 covers 15 residues. The germline CDR1 and CDR2 sequences are SGHRS and YFSETQ. DNA of the CDR3: TGCGCCAGCAGCTTAGGATGGGGGACCACCGGGGAGCTGTTTTTT. This encodes CASSLGWGTTGELFF.

The chain couples TRBV6-2 or TRBV6-3 to TRBJ2-7; a weak D match, TRBD1 (6 bases). From germline, CDR1 is MNHEY and CDR2 SVGEGT. The CDR3 covers 13 residues. Trimming removed 7 bases from V and 3 bases from J, with 13 bases in between. CDR3 region: CASTPRTVYEQYF. The CDR3 coding sequence is TGTGCCAGCACCCCTCGGACAGTCTACGAGCAGTACTTC.

The chain couples TRBV7-3 to TRBJ2-7; D remains unclear. Germline CDR1 and CDR2: SGHTA and FQGTGA. The length of the CDR3 is 17 residues. The ends were cut back, 3 bases at V and 0 bases at J, with 18 bases in the middle. The CDR3, as DNA: TGTGCCAGCAGCTTGTCTTGGCGCGAACCGAGCTCCTACGAGCAGTACTTC. It encodes CASSLSWREPSSYEQYF.

CDR3 residues: CASSLALGDRETQYF. In DNA form, the CDR3 reads TGTGCCAGCAGCTTAGCGCTCGGGGACCGGGAGACCCAGTACTTC. The V and J genes are TRBV7-9 and TRBJ2-5, with D perhaps TRBD1 or TRBD2 (5 bases each). The V end lost 0 bases, the J end lost 5 bases, and 13 bases lay between the germline ends. The CDR3 covers 15 residues. The germline V gene encodes CDR1 SEHNR and CDR2 FQNEAQ (reference sequence).

The chain couples TRBV19 to TRBJ2-3; weak D call: TRBD2 (6 bases). Germline CDR1 is LNHDA and CDR2 is SQIVND (reference sequence). Trimming left V 3 bases short and J 6 bases short, with 13 bases between. The CDR3 has 14 amino acids. CDR3 nucleotides: TGTGCCAGTAGTATTGGGCGGGGTATGGATACGCAGTATTTT. It translates to CASSIGRGMDTQYF.

A single count supports this clone. The chain has TRBV20-1 and TRBJ1-4; D not certain. Per germline, CDR1 DFQATT and CDR2 SNEGSKA (reference sequence). With 3 bases removed from V and 5 bases from J, the gap between germline ends came to 13 bases. CDR3 length equals 14 residues. The CDR3 loop is CSASESGMNEKLFF. Here the CDR3 DNA reads TGCAGTGCTAGTGAAAGTGGGATGAATGAAAAACTGTTTTTT.

This chain joins TRBV5-1 and TRBJ2-7; TRBD1 might be the D (5 bases). The CDR3 extends over 14 amino acids. Trimming took off 0 bases at V and 6 bases at J, with 13 bases between the two ends. The germline CDR1 and CDR2 sequences are SGHRS and YFSETQ. The CDR3 protein is CASSLEGIGGEQYF. The CDR3 DNA reads as TGCGCCAGCAGCTTGGAGGGGATTGGTGGCGAGCAGTACTTC. The full variable domain, its missing parts supplied by reference TRBV5-1 and TRBJ2-7, is KAGVTQTPRYLIKTRGQQVTLSCSPISGHRSVSWYQQTPGQGLQFLFEYFSETQRNKGNFPGRFSGRQFSNSRSEMNVSTLELGDSALYLCASSLEGIGGEQYFGPGTRLTVT.

This chain connects TRBV4-3 to TRBJ1-2; D uncertain. CDR3 length: 12 amino acids. V lost 0 bases to trimming and J lost 13 bases, with 12 bases between them. Germline CDR1 is LGHNA and CDR2 is YSLEER. CDR3 nucleotide sequence: TGCGCCAGCAGCCAAGATTCTCCTATCCTCACCTTC. Protein sequence: CASSQDSPILTF.

The chain joins TRBV6-2 or TRBV6-3 to TRBJ2-2; 10 bases map to TRBD2. This CDR3 has 15 residues. Looked up from germline, CDR1 is MNHEY and CDR2 is SVGEGT. V dropped 5 bases and J dropped 7; count of bases not matched to a gene: 7. The CDR3 loop is CASSRAGGRNGELFF. In nucleotides, the CDR3 is TGTGCCAGCAGTCGAGCGGGGGGGCGAAACGGGGAGCTGTTTTTT.

The chain recombines TRBV24-1 with TRBJ2-5; D may be TRBD2 (5 bases). Trimming left V 1 base short and J 2 bases short, with 13 bases between. The CDR3 loop spans 16 amino acids. The germline V gene has CDR1 KGHDR and CDR2 SFDVKD. In DNA form, the CDR3 reads TGTGCCACCAGTGATTTTCGAGGGTACGGTCAAGAGACCCAGTACTTC. Translating gives CATSDFRGYGQETQYF.

CDR3 nucleotides: TGTGCCAGCAGCGTAACAGGAGAAAAATACTATGGCTACACCTTC. Translated, it gives CASSVTGEKYYGYTF. The chain links TRBV9 to TRBJ1-2; D may be TRBD1 (5 bases). The V and J ends lost 1 base and 3 bases respectively, with 13 bases between them. The CDR3 runs to 15 residues. Germline CDR1 SGDLS, CDR2 YYNGEE.

This chain links TRBV28 with TRBJ1-2, with D unresolved. CDR1 is MDHEN, CDR2 SYDVKM, per germline. CDR3 size: 14 residues. Trimming took 1 base from V and 7 from J, leaving 13 bases between them. CDR3 region: CASSLSAGLLGYTF. In DNA, the CDR3 is TGTGCCAGCAGTTTATCGGCTGGGTTACTTGGCTACACCTTC.

The J gene is TRBJ2-7, the V gene TRBV5-4; D remains ambiguous. V was shortened by 3 bases and J by 1 base, with 2 bases between the two germline ends. Germline loops: CDR1 SGHNT, CDR2 YYREEE (reference sequence). The CDR3 runs 11 residues. For the CDR3, the DNA is TGTGCCAGCAGCTCATCCTACGAGCAGTACTTC. It translates to CASSSSYEQYF.

This clone was recorded a few times. V gene TRBV4-3 combines with J gene TRBJ2-3, with 8 bases fitting TRBD1. The CDR3 is made up of 15 amino acids. Looked up from germline, CDR1 is LGHNA and CDR2 is YSLEER. Unmatched junction bases numbered 7, after V lost 5 bases and J lost 3 bases. The CDR3 DNA follows: TGCGCCAGCAGCATCGACAGGGGAAGAACAGATACGCAGTATTTT. It translates to CASSIDRGRTDTQYF.

J is TRBJ1-2 and V is TRBV11-2; D remains ambiguous. This CDR3 region has 15 residues. V lost 1 base, J lost 2 bases, and 11 bases lay in between. Germline V CDR1 and CDR2: SGHAT, FQNNGV. The CDR3 DNA sequence: TGTGCCAGCAGCTTAGCGCCAAAGGCGAACTATGGCTACACCTTC. As protein: CASSLAPKANYGYTF.